The T cell receptor beta chain under discussion was sequenced for a study of identical twins. V dropped 0 bases and J dropped 9 bases, with 10 bases sitting between them. The germline V gene has CDR1 KGHSH and CDR2 LQKENI. The CDR3 loop spans 13 amino acids. TCRdb reprocessed the 5' RACE reads via MiXCR and lists one record per CDR3 protein. The table has 550,000 to 700,000 distinct CDR3 sequences, 9.6% seen once. Study-wide findings and caveats: Potential partial confounding of zero-insertion analyses by invariant MAIT and iNKT cells was noted.

Remarks on this clonotype: No antigen is known for it.

The data also belong to a second study, concerning yellow fever vaccine responses in identical twins.

The rearrangement uses TRBV18 and TRBJ2-3, with TRBD2 as a possible D gene (6 bases). Material: PBMCs. This receptor was obtained from a young woman in good health. The DNA for the CDR3 is TGTGCCAGCTCACCACCGTGGGGGGACACGCAGTATTTT. This sequence encodes CASSPPWGDTQYF.